This TCR beta chain was sequenced for a study of Ad26.COV2.S vaccination and SARS-CoV-2 variants (dated by TCRdb to the early 2020s). A note on the overall study: Vaccine-arm donors came from COV1001, a multicentre, randomized, double-blind, placebo-controlled phase I-IIa trial of Ad26.COV2.S in healthy adults. Ad26.COV2.S was administered intramuscularly at a dose of 5x10^10 or 1x10^11 viral particles, either as one shot or as two shots given 56 days apart. TCRbeta repertoire sequencing was used to assess the specificity and breadth of SARS-CoV-2-reactive T cell receptors after Ad26.COV2.S vaccination. The TCR-sequenced set comprised approximately 32 samples: some 20 Ad26.COV2.S vaccine recipients, 5 placebo recipients and 8 SARS-CoV-2 convalescent individuals. Trial participants were randomized into five groups of five, in which low-dose or high-dose Ad26.COV2.S was given once or twice, or placebo was given on both occasions. Blinding of investigators to trial group allocation was maintained during experiments and outcome assessment. Results the study describes overall, beyond this receptor: Spike-specific TCR breadth was higher in Ad26.COV2.S recipients than in placebo recipients (P = 0.0014). Vaccine and placebo recipients had similar non-spike TCR breadth, a finding consistent with the vaccine containing only spike. After vaccination, spike-specific CD8+ and CD4+ T cell responses were reported to show substantial breadth. According to the authors, total T cell responses may have been underestimated by the TCR breadth and depth analyses. The study was not powered for comparison of responses between vaccine doses or regimens.

The V end loses 6 bases and the J end loses 3 bases, and a stretch of 16 bases separates them. The CDR3 goes from the cysteine to the phenylalanine over 15 residues. The sequence is cut down to CDR3 DNA, 45 bases in frame from base 1. According to the germline V gene, CDR1 reads SGHAT and CDR2 reads FQNNGV. The sample's treatment or condition label, in plain terms: around 19 received Ad26.COV2.S at low or high dose, single or two shots; several received placebo; per-sample allocation not given. For vaccine and placebo recipients, the sequenced repertoires came from samples collected on day 63 after the first injection. Between 29 July and 7 August 2020, Cohort 1b enrolled about 27 adults aged 18-55 years at one site in Boston, USA. Ad26.COV2.S was a replication-incompetent adenovirus type 26 vector expressing a prefusion-stabilized SARS-CoV-2 spike protein from the original Wuhan strain. In its sample, this clone was seen a few times. Its antigen is not yet known. Within one base of it there is no much larger clone, and no base qualities were kept.

The immunoSEQ Assay was used to sequence TCRbeta CDR3 regions. After extraction, genomic DNA underwent amplification by bias-controlled multiplex PCR, followed by high-throughput sequencing. For the original study's pipeline: To quantify the absolute abundance of each unique TCRbeta CDR3 region, sequences were collapsed and filtered. T cell fraction was estimated by normalization of TCRbeta template counts to usable DNA, with usable DNA being measured through amplification of reference genes present in all nucleated cells. Repertoire TCRs were annotated as SARS-CoV-2-specific when V gene, CDR3 amino acid sequence and J gene were exactly matched to a known reactive TCR set. The reference SARS-CoV-2 TCR set was derived from MIRA and filtered for enrichment in COVID-19-positive ImmuneCODE repertoires, a step that removed public or cross-reactive TCRs. Using the MIRA antigens, annotated TCRs were further analysed by specific ORF or by position within an ORF. Depth was the summed frequency of annotated unique rearrangements, while breadth was defined as annotated unique rearrangements over total unique productive rearrangements. Two-sided Wilcoxon rank-sum tests were used to compare TCR breadth between groups. This immuneACCESS table, as held by TCRdb, lists in-frame sequences with V and J called but not all clones. Of the missing ones, under half trace to an unresolved V gene in checked studies; the others have no known cause. For V, J and clone size, that table is used; D and trimming come from the DNA. For this sample there are about 350,000 clones; 75% to 90% appear just once. The ten largest clones take up roughly 10% of the sample.

The clonotype comes from a person between 18 and 65 years old who received the Ad26.COV2.S COVID-19 vaccine or a placebo. The source material was peripheral blood, sampled in a trial of Ad26.COV2.S vaccine versus placebo. This receptor chain uses TRBV11-2 and TRBJ2-3, with TRBD1 perhaps the D gene, on 6 matching bases. In nucleotide form, the sequence is TGTGCCAGCAGTTCCAGGGGCTCCTTAACAGATACGCAGTATTTT. Its product reads: CASSSRGSLTDTQYF.